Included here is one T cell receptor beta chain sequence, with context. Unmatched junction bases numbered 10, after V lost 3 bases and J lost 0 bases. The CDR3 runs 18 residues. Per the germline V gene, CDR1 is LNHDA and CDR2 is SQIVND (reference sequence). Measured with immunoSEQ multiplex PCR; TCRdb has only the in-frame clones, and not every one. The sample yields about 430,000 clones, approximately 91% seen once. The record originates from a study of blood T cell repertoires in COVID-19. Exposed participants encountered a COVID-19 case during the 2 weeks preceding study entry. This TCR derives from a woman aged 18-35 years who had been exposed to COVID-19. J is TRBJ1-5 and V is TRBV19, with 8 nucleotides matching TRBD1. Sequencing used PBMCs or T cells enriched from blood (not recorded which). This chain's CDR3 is CASSMGRGRTYSNQPQHF. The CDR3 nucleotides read TGTGCCAGTAGTATGGGCAGGGGGCGAACTTATAGCAATCAGCCCCAGCATTTT.